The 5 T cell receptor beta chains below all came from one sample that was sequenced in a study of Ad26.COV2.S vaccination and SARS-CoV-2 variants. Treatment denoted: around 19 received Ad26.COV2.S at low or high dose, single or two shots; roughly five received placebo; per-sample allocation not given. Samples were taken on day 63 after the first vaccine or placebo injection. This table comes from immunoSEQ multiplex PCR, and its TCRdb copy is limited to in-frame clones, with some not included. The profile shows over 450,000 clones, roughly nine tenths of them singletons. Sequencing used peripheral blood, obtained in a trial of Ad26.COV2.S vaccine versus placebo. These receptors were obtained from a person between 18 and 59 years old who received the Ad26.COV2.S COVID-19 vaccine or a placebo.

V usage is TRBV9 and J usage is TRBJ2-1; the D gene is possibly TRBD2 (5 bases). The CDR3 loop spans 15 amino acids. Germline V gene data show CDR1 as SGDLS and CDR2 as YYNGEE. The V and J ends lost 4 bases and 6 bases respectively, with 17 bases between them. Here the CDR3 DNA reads TGTGCCAGCAGCACCCTCGAACTAGGACGCAATGAGCAGTTCTTC. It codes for CASSTLELGRNEQFF.

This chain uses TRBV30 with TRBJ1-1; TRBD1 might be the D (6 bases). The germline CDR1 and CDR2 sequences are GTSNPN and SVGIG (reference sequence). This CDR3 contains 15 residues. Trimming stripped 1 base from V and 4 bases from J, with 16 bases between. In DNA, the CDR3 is TGTGCCTGGAGTGAACAGGGATTTGTCGGCACTGAAGCTTTCTTT. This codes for CAWSEQGFVGTEAFF.

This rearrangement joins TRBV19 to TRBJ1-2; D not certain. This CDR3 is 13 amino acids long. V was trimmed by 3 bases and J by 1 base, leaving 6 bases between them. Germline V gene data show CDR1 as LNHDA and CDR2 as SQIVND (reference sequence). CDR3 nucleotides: TGTGCCAGTAGTATGGACGGTAACTATGGCTACACCTTC. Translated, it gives CASSMDGNYGYTF.

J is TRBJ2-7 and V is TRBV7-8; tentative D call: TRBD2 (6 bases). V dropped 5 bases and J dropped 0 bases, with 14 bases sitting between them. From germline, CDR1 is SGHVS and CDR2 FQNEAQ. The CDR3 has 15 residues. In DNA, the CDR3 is TGTGCCAGCAGCCCTGGGACTTCTGTCTCCTACGAGCAGTACTTC. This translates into CASSPGTSVSYEQYF. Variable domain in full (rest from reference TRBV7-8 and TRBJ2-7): GAGVSQSPRYKVAKRGQDVALRCDPISGHVSLFWYQQALGQGPEFLTYFQNEAQLDKSGLPSDRFFAERPEGSVSTLKIQRTQQEDSAVYLCASSPGTSVSYEQYFGPGTRLTVT.

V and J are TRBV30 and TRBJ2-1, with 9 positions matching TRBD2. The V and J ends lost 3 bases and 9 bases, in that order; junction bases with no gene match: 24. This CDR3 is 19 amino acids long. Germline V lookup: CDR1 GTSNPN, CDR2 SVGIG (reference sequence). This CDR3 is CAWRVRRREGLGTRLEQFF. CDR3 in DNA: TGTGCCTGGAGGGTTCGGCGGCGGGAGGGCCTGGGGACGCGGCTTGAGCAGTTCTTC.